The rows below give T cell receptor beta chains drawn from one sample of a study of cytomegalovirus exposure and HLA in healthy donors. Only in-frame clones appear in the TCRdb table, and some are missing; sequencing was by immunoSEQ multiplex PCR. The sample gives roughly 170,000 clones, roughly 71% of which show up once; less than 1.6% is in the top ten. Sequenced sample: PBMCs. The source of these receptors is a girl under 18 in good health and CMV-seronegative. Each CDR3 is given with its conserved first and last residue. D genes are given only for firm matches. Clone size is shown for a subset of rows, as once, few, many or a class of expanded clone.

TRBV5-1	.	TRBD2	TRBJ2-6	TGCGCCAGCAGTCAAGGACTAGCCGGGGCCAACGTCCTGACTTTC	CASSQGLAGANVLTF
TRBV7-8	.	.	TRBJ2-1	TGTGCCAGCAGGATCGGGGGGCCAGTAGCCTACAATGAGCAGTTCTTC	CASRIGGPVAYNEQFF
TRBV11-2	few	.	TRBJ2-7	TGTGCCAGCAGCTTAGAGTGGGGCGTCTACGAGCAGTACTTC	CASSLEWGVYEQYF
TRBV28	.	TRBD1	TRBJ1-2	TGTGCCAGCAGTTTATGTGTGGGACAGGGAGTTAAAGATGGCTACACCTTC	CASSLCVGQGVKDGYTF
TRBV19	once	TRBD1	TRBJ1-5	TGTGCCAGTATTGAGACAGGGGGCGCTTCTCAGCCCCAGCATTTT	CASIETGGASQPQHF
TRBV11-2	.	TRBD2	TRBJ2-1	TGTGCCAGCAGCTTAAAGGCGGGGGGCCTGAACAATGAGCAGTTCTTC	CASSLKAGGLNNEQFF
TRBV9	.	.	TRBJ1-1	TGTGCCAGCAGCGTTGGCCCCGAGACAAAGAACACTGAAGCTTTCTTT	CASSVGPETKNTEAFF
TRBV5-1	.	TRBD1	TRBJ1-2	TGCGCCAGCAGCTTGCGACAGGGGTATGGCTACACCTTC	CASSLRQGYGYTF
TRBV29-1	few	.	TRBJ1-1	TGCAGCGTTGAAATGCACAAAGGGGTGAACACTGAAGCTTTCTTT	CSVEMHKGVNTEAFF
TRBV30	few	TRBD1	TRBJ1-5	TGTGCCTGGAGTGAACCATACAGGGGTAGCAATCAGCCCCAGCATTTT	CAWSEPYRGSNQPQHF
TRBV2	few	.	TRBJ1-1	TGTGCCAGCAGTGCAGGCAGGGGAGGGGAAACTGAAGCTTTCTTT	CASSAGRGGETEAFF
TRBV7-9	few	TRBD1	TRBJ1-2	TGTGCCAGCAGCCCGACCTACAGGGGGCCCGGTTGGGGCTACACCTTC	CASSPTYRGPGWGYTF
TRBV29-1	few	.	TRBJ1-3	TGCAGCGTTGAAAAAGGAGCGTCCTCTGGAAACACCATATATTTT	CSVEKGASSGNTIYF
TRBV5-1	.	TRBD2	TRBJ2-7	TGCGCCAGCAGCTGGGGGGGAGCGGGGGACCCCTACGAGCAGTACTTC	CASSWGGAGDPYEQYF
TRBV5-1	.	.	TRBJ1-4	TGCGCCAGCAGCCTGGCAGGGGCATATGAAAAACTGTTTTTT	CASSLAGAYEKLFF
TRBV12-5	.	.	TRBJ1-5	TGTGCTAGTGGTTTGGGTTCGGGCGCCGGGGGTCAGCCCCAGCATTTT	CASGLGSGAGGQPQHF
TRBV5-1	few	TRBD1	TRBJ2-7	TGCGCCAGCAGCTGGGGACAGGGGGCCAGTATGGGGTACGAGCAGTACTTC	CASSWGQGASMGYEQYF
TRBV7-9	.	TRBD1	TRBJ1-1	TGTGCCAGCAGCCCCGAAGGGACAGCCAAGAACACTGAAGCTTTCTTT	CASSPEGTAKNTEAFF
TRBV6-1	.	.	TRBJ2-2	TGTGCCAGCAATATTAACACCGGGGAGCTGTTTTTT	CASNINTGELFF
TRBV5-1	few	TRBD1	TRBJ1-2	TGCGCCAGCACTCAGGGGGATAACTATGGCTACACCTTC	CASTQGDNYGYTF
TRBV4-1	.	.	TRBJ1-6	TGCGCCAGCAGCCAAGCTTTTGCTCCCGGGACTGACAAAAGCTCCTATAATTCACCCCTCCACTTT	CASSQAFAPGTDKSSYNSPLHF
TRBV5-4	few	TRBD2	TRBJ2-5	TGTGCCAGCAGCTACGGGGGGGCCGGGGAGACCCAGTACTTC	CASSYGGAGETQYF
TRBV29-1	.	.	TRBJ1-2	TGCAGCGTTGCGAGACCCCGGACTTCCGGCTACACCTTC	CSVARPRTSGYTF
TRBV7-9	few	.	TRBJ2-1	TGTGCCAGCAGCTCCTTTCAGTATCGGGGTTACAATGAGCAGTTCTTC	CASSSFQYRGYNEQFF
TRBV6-1	.	.	TRBJ1-5	TGTGCCAGCAGAGCAGGGGTCGGCAATCAGCCCCAGCATTTT	CASRAGVGNQPQHF
TRBV2	.	.	TRBJ1-5	TGTGCCAGCAGCGATCAGGGTGGCAATCAGCCCCAGCATTTT	CASSDQGGNQPQHF
TRBV6-1	.	.	TRBJ1-5	TGTGCCAGCAGATACGGGACGGGGGGGAATCAGCCCCAGCATTTT	CASRYGTGGNQPQHF
TRBV19	.	.	TRBJ1-2	TGTGCCAGTGGGGGCAGTAACTATGGCTACACCTTC	CASGGSNYGYTF
TRBV5-1	once	.	TRBJ1-1	TGCGCCAGCAGCTCCGTGACAGAGGCCCGCCGGCCGAACACTGAAGCTTTCTTT	CASSSVTEARRPNTEAFF
TRBV15	.	.	TRBJ2-7	TGTGCCACCAGCACCCAACCAGGGGTTGACTACGAGCAGTACTTC	CATSTQPGVDYEQYF
TRBV9	once	.	TRBJ2-3	TGTGCCAGCAGCGTAGGGGGTCTGACAGCGGATACGCAGTATTTT	CASSVGGLTADTQYF
TRBV19	few	.	TRBJ1-3	TGTGCCAGTAGTATCACGGGAACATCTGGAAACACCATATATTTT	CASSITGTSGNTIYF
TRBV5-8	.	TRBD1	TRBJ2-5	TGTGCCAGCAGATCCGGGACAGGAGCGAGAGGGGAGACCCAGTACTTC	CASRSGTGARGETQYF
TRBV18	few	.	TRBJ1-1	TGTGCCAGCTCACCAATGGCGGGGGGCGAGACTGAAGCTTTCTTT	CASSPMAGGETEAFF
TRBV7-2	.	.	TRBJ1-1	TGTGCCAGCAGCTTAGACAGAAACACTGAAGCTTTCTTT	CASSLDRNTEAFF
TRBV30	few	.	TRBJ2-7	TGTGCCACCCGACAGGCGCACTACGAGCAGTACTTC	CATRQAHYEQYF
TRBV6-1	few	.	TRBJ1-2	TGTGCCAGCACAAAGCAGGACTATGGCTACACCTTC	CASTKQDYGYTF
TRBV18	.	TRBD1	TRBJ2-7	TGTGCCAGCTCACCAAACTTATATAGACAGGGGGAATCCTACGAGCAGTACTTC	CASSPNLYRQGESYEQYF
TRBV5-1	few	TRBD2	TRBJ2-3	TGCGCCAGCAGCTTGACTAGCGGTAGCACAGATACGCAGTATTTT	CASSLTSGSTDTQYF
TRBV29-1	.	TRBD2	TRBJ2-5	TGCAGCGTGGAGCGGGGACGAGAGACCCAGTACTTC	CSVERGRETQYF
TRBV11-2	few	.	TRBJ2-7	TGTGCCAGCAGCTTAGACCTATACGAGCAGTACTTC	CASSLDLYEQYF
TRBV7-9	.	TRBD2	TRBJ2-3	TGTGCCAGCAATAACGGGGGGACCACAGATACGCAGTATTTT	CASNNGGTTDTQYF
TRBV5-8	.	.	TRBJ1-3	TGTGCCAGCAGCCAAAAACTGAACTCTGGAAACACCATATATTTT	CASSQKLNSGNTIYF
TRBV29-1	.	TRBD1	TRBJ1-2	TGCAGCGTTGATGGACAGGGCGGTCGTGGCGGCTACACCTTC	CSVDGQGGRGGYTF
TRBV7-9	few	.	TRBJ2-7	TGTGCCAGCAGCGGGAGCAGGGGAGGGGAATACGAGCAGTACTTC	CASSGSRGGEYEQYF
TRBV30	.	.	TRBJ1-1	TGTGCCTGGAGCGCCCGAAGGGAGACTGAAGCTTTCTTT	CAWSARRETEAFF
TRBV4-2	.	TRBD2	TRBJ2-5	TGTGCCAGCAGCCAAGAATTGCGGACTAGCGGGGGCCCCATCCAGTACTTC	CASSQELRTSGGPIQYF
TRBV10-2	.	.	TRBJ2-2	TGCGCCAGCAGTGAGCGGGTTGGTCCCGGGGAGCTGTTTTTT	CASSERVGPGELFF
TRBV6-1	.	.	TRBJ2-3	TGTGCCAGCAGTGATAGAGGGACTAGCACAGATACGCAGTATTTT	CASSDRGTSTDTQYF
TRBV5-1	.	TRBD2	TRBJ2-5	TGCGCCAGCAGCTTGGGGACTAGCGGAGAGTACCAAGAGACCCAGTACTTC	CASSLGTSGEYQETQYF